This passage covers 2 T cell receptor beta chains from one sample sequenced in a study of blood T cell repertoires in COVID-19. Assay: immunoSEQ multiplex PCR; the TCRdb copy retains only in-frame clones and omits some. The sample lists more than 95,000 clones; approximately 90% were seen once. Sequenced sample: peripheral blood. The receptor source for this set is a human donor in a cohort sampled during active COVID-19.

The chain joins TRBV4-1 to TRBJ2-3; D unclear. There are 15 residues in the CDR3. With 0 bases removed from V and 6 bases from J, the gap between germline ends came to 13 bases. The germline CDR1 and CDR2 sequences are MGHRA and YSYEKL. DNA for the CDR3: TGCGCCAGCAGCCAAGAGACGGCCGGGTTGGATACGCAGTATTTT. Protein product: CASSQETAGLDTQYF.

The chain has TRBV11-2 and TRBJ2-7, with D uncertain. The CDR3 is made up of 12 amino acids. V was trimmed by 6 bases and J by 1 base, leaving 7 bases between them. Per the germline V gene, CDR1 is SGHAT and CDR2 is FQNNGV. The CDR3 sequence is CASSLRSYEQYF. For the CDR3, the DNA is TGTGCCAGCAGTCTCAGGTCCTACGAGCAGTACTTC.